Listed below are T cell receptor beta chains from one sample, sequenced in a study of blood T cell repertoires in COVID-19. Clones were sequenced by immunoSEQ multiplex PCR, and TCRdb holds only the in-frame ones, with some missing. In the table there are 200,000 to 300,000 clones, around 90% of which are singletons. Source material: peripheral blood. These TCRs come from a man aged 25 to 45 with COVID-19, enrolled during active disease. Each CDR3 is given with its conserved first and last residue. Each record gives: V gene, J gene, D gene, CDR3 DNA, CDR3 protein. D genes are given only for firm matches.

TRBV25-1	TRBJ1-2	NA	TGTGCCAGCAGTGATCTACAGGTTTATGGCTACACCTTC	CASSDLQVYGYTF
TRBV3-1/TRBV3-2	TRBJ1-2	TRBD1	TGTGCCAGCAGCCAAGTCGACAGGGGTTATGGCTACACCTTC	CASSQVDRGYGYTF
TRBV6-5	TRBJ1-2	NA	TGTGCCAGCAGTTACTCTCAGGCTACCTATGGCTACACCTTC	CASSYSQATYGYTF
TRBV27	TRBJ1-5	TRBD1	TGTGCCAGCAGTTTCACCGGGACAGTCAATCAGCCCCAGCATTTT	CASSFTGTVNQPQHF
TRBV5-6	TRBJ2-4	TRBD1	TGTGCCAGCAGCTTGGCGGACAGGGGTCTAGCCAAAAACATTCAGTACTTC	CASSLADRGLAKNIQYF
TRBV27	TRBJ1-1	TRBD1	TGTGCCAGCAGTAGACAGGGATGGAACACTGAAGCTTTCTTT	CASSRQGWNTEAFF
TRBV5-4	TRBJ2-7	TRBD2	TGTGCCAGCAGCCGGGAGCCTAGCGGATTCTACGAGCAGTACTTC	CASSREPSGFYEQYF
TRBV5-1	TRBJ2-7	NA	TGCGCCAGCAGCTTGGAGGCAGGCGCCTACGAGCAGTACTTC	CASSLEAGAYEQYF
TRBV7-2	TRBJ2-3	NA	TGTGCCAGCAGCTTAGGGGCTAGCGAATCCGCGGATACGCAGTATTTT	CASSLGASESADTQYF
TRBV13	TRBJ2-1	NA	TGTGCCAGCAGCCCGAATGGGGGCAGAAATGAGCAGTTCTTC	CASSPNGGRNEQFF
TRBV24-1	TRBJ2-3	TRBD1	TGTGCCACCAGTGATTCGGACAGGGACTTGGATACGCAGTATTTT	CATSDSDRDLDTQYF